This T cell receptor (beta chain) was found in a study of T cell responses to AZD1222 COVID-19 vaccine. Comments on this clone: Its antigen is currently unknown.

Study outcomes and limitations: Just a handful of people given AZD1222 tested seropositive at baseline. There were mostly white British donors and more females than males, and clonal diversity was possibly underestimated.

Per germline, CDR1 LGHDT and CDR2 YNNKEL (reference sequence). Between the trimmed V and J ends, which lost 0 bases and 3 bases, there was a span of 11 bases. CDR3 length: 15 amino acids. Libraries were prepared by immunoSEQ multiplex PCR; TCRdb keeps only in-frame clonotypes and omits some of them. Seen here are about 57,000 clones, approximately 83% observed once, and the top ten hold over 15%. This chain connects TRBV3-1 (or the pseudogene TRBV3-2) to TRBJ1-2, with unresolved D. The sequencing here drew on peripheral blood, taken on day 0 of AZD1222 vaccination. The sequence was obtained from an adult in good health. In DNA, the CDR3 is TGTGCCAGCAGCCAAGATCCACAGCCCCACTATGGCTACACCTTC. It is translated as CASSQDPQPHYGYTF.